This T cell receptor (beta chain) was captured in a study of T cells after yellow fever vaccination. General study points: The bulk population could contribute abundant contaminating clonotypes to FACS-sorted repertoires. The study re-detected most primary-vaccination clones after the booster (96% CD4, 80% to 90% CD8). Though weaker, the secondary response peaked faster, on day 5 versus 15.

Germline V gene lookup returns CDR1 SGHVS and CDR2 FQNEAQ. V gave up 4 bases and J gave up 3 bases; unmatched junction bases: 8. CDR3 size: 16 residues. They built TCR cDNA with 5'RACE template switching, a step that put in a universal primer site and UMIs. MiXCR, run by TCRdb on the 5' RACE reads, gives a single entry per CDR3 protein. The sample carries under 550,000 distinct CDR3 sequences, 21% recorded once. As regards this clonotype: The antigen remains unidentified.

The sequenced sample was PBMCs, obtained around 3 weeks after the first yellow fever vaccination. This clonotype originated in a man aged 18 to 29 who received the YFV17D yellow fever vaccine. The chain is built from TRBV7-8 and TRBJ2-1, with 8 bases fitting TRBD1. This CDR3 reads CASSSTRDRHYNEQFF. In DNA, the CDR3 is TGTGCCAGCAGCTCCACCCGGGACAGGCACTACAATGAGCAGTTCTTC.